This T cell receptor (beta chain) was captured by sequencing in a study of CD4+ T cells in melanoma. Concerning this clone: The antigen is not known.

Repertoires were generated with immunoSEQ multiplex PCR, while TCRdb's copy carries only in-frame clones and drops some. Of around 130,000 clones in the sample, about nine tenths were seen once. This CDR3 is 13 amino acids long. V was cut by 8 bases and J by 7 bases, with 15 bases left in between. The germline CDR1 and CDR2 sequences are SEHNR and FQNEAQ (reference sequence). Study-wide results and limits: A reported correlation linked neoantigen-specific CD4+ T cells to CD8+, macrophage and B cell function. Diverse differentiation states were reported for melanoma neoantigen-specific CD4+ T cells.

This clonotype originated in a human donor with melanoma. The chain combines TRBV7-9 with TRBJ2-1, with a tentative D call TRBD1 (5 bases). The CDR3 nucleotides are TGTGCCAGCCGCCGCCAGGGTGGTAATGAGCAGTTCTTC. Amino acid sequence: CASRRQGGNEQFF.